This TCR beta chain comes out of a study of vaccination and CD4 T cells after COVID-19. Turning to this clonotype: Its antigen is as yet unknown.

This CDR3 has 13 amino acids. Per germline, CDR1 SSHAT and CDR2 FNYEAQ (reference sequence). Sequencing of the DNA from cultured CD4+ T cells was carried out with the Oncomine TCR Beta short-read assay. Via MiXCR, TCRdb re-called the PCR reads, giving one row per CDR3 protein. The sample records some 19,000 distinct CDR3 sequences, about 51% being singletons. Time point described: late sampling 161 to 241 days after vaccination in a few convalescent patients. Documented treatment: roughly 10-day PBMC culture with coronavirus spike peptide pools or control peptides (ViraFEST assay). This material consisted of CD4+ T cells from blood, cultured in vitro, taken about 7 months after SARS-CoV-2 vaccination. The receptor comes from a human donor who had recovered from COVID-19. The chain employs TRBV7-7 and TRBJ2-2; tentatively, D is TRBD1 (5 bases). CDR3 residues: CAGGQGNTGELFF. In DNA form, the CDR3 reads TGTGCTGGTGGGCAGGGCAACACCGGGGAGCTGTTTTTT.